The clone carrying this TCR beta chain was recorded a few times. The entry originates in a study of T cells in Graves' hyperthyroidism and ophthalmopathy. V lost 9 bases, J lost 0 bases, and 15 bases lay in between. There are 15 residues in the CDR3. The germline gives CDR1 MNHEY, CDR2 SVGEGT. Regions amplified from RNA transcripts were the TCR beta CDR3 regions. The TCR CDR3 was amplified in a first-round RT-PCR using the HTBI primer set. TCRdb processed the multiplex PCR reads anew with MiXCR; each CDR3 protein has one entry. The sample includes hundreds of thousands of distinct CDR3 sequences, approximately 17% of them seen just once.

Sequencing used blood. The receptor's source is a woman aged 55 to 70 with Graves' ophthalmopathy. The rearrangement joins TRBV6-2 or TRBV6-3 to TRBJ1-5; perhaps TRBD1 as D (5 bases). The CDR3 DNA follows: TGTGCCAGTTGCGGGGCTTTCTATAGCAATCAGCCCCAGCATTTT. Its protein is CASCGAFYSNQPQHF.